The T cell receptor (beta chain) under discussion was sequenced for a study of cytomegalovirus exposure and HLA in healthy donors. Study summary: Prior work identified some 120 million unique TCR beta sequences in 150 million to 200 million T cells. Across a few hundred genotyped donors, over 70% landed in the Caucasian-associated ancestry cluster.

This CDR3 has 15 residues. CDR1 is MDHEN and CDR2 is SYDVKM in the germline V gene. J lost 6 bases, V lost 4 bases, and 7 bases had no gene match. In the PCR, 60 Vbeta and 13 Jbeta primers were used. The repertoire was sequenced with immunoSEQ multiplex PCR; TCRdb's copy has only in-frame clones and lacks some. The repertoire holds approximately 130,000 clones, with approximately 85% as singletons. The gene calls are TRBV28 and TRBJ2-5; 11 bases are a match to TRBD2. The TCR originated in a woman in her 30s in good health and CMV-seropositive. The sample consisted of PBMCs. CDR3 DNA sequence: TGTGCCAGCAGTTCCACGACTAGCGGGAAACAGACCCAGTACTTC. Translated: CASSSTTSGKQTQYF.